Listed below are T cell receptor beta chains from one sample, sequenced in a study of T cell responses to AZD1222 COVID-19 vaccine. Sequencing was performed with immunoSEQ multiplex PCR; in TCRdb, only in-frame clones are kept and a portion is missing. The data show 150,000 to 200,000 clones, 94% seen once. The material sequenced was peripheral blood, taken 28 days after the second AZD1222 dose. All receptors come from an adult who received the AZD1222 COVID-19 vaccine. The CDR3 runs from the conserved cysteine through the conserved F or W. The D gene is left open where the match is weak. Clone size is given for some rows only: seen once, a few or many times, or a class if the clone is expanded.

clone size: -
J gene: TRBJ2-5
D gene: -
V gene: TRBV18
CDR3 protein: CASSPGSETQYF
CDR3 DNA: TGTGCCAGCTCACCAGGTTCGGAGACCCAGTACTTC

clone size: -
J gene: TRBJ2-5
D gene: TRBD2
V gene: TRBV7-8
CDR3 protein: CASSPGGVSQETQYF
CDR3 DNA: TGTGCCAGCAGCCCGGGGGGGGTCTCCCAAGAGACCCAGTACTTC

clone size: -
J gene: TRBJ2-4
D gene: TRBD1
V gene: TRBV2
CDR3 protein: CASSDRDRTKNIQYF
CDR3 DNA: TGTGCCAGCAGTGATCGGGACAGGACCAAAAACATTCAGTACTTC

clone size: once
J gene: TRBJ2-7
D gene: TRBD1
V gene: TRBV15
CDR3 protein: CATSNSPDRLSYEQYF
CDR3 DNA: TGTGCCACCAGCAATTCCCCGGACAGGCTCTCCTACGAGCAGTACTTC

clone size: once
J gene: TRBJ2-3
D gene: -
V gene: TRBV28
CDR3 protein: CASSPPGHQVTDTQYF
CDR3 DNA: TGTGCCAGCAGTCCACCGGGTCACCAAGTCACAGATACGCAGTATTTT

clone size: -
J gene: TRBJ2-7
D gene: TRBD1
V gene: TRBV4-3
CDR3 protein: CASSQDYPTGWTDRVNEQYF
CDR3 DNA: TGCGCCAGCAGCCAAGACTACCCAACGGGGTGGACGGACAGGGTTAACGAGCAGTACTTC

clone size: -
J gene: TRBJ2-7
D gene: -
V gene: TRBV19
CDR3 protein: CASSIGPTSYEQYF
CDR3 DNA: TGTGCCAGTAGTATAGGACCCACTTCCTACGAGCAGTACTTC

clone size: -
J gene: TRBJ2-7
D gene: -
V gene: TRBV5-6
CDR3 protein: CASSLYQPYVGEQYF
CDR3 DNA: TGTGCCAGCAGCTTGTACCAACCCTACGTCGGCGAGCAGTACTTC

clone size: -
J gene: TRBJ2-2
D gene: -
V gene: TRBV2
CDR3 protein: CASSETANTGELFF
CDR3 DNA: TGTGCCAGCAGTGAGACAGCGAACACCGGGGAGCTGTTTTTT

clone size: once
J gene: TRBJ1-2
D gene: TRBD1
V gene: TRBV12-3/TRBV12-4
CDR3 protein: CASTRGRGYGYTF
CDR3 DNA: TGTGCCAGCACGAGGGGGCGCGGCTATGGCTACACCTTC

clone size: -
J gene: TRBJ2-7
D gene: -
V gene: TRBV28
CDR3 protein: CASSSPGAARSYEQYF
CDR3 DNA: TGTGCCAGCAGTAGCCCCGGGGCGGCCCGCTCCTACGAGCAGTACTTC

clone size: once
J gene: TRBJ1-5
D gene: TRBD1
V gene: TRBV5-1
CDR3 protein: CASSLEGQGGQPQHF
CDR3 DNA: TGCGCCAGCAGCTTGGAAGGACAGGGTGGTCAGCCCCAGCATTTT

clone size: -
J gene: TRBJ2-3
D gene: TRBD1
V gene: TRBV10-1
CDR3 protein: CASRAGTGSTDTQYF
CDR3 DNA: TGCGCCAGCAGGGCCGGGACAGGAAGCACAGATACGCAGTATTTT

clone size: -
J gene: TRBJ2-6
D gene: -
V gene: TRBV7-3
CDR3 protein: CASSSDSSSGANVLTF
CDR3 DNA: TGTGCCAGCAGCTCGGACAGTAGCTCTGGGGCCAACGTCCTGACTTTC

clone size: -
J gene: TRBJ2-1
D gene: -
V gene: TRBV27
CDR3 protein: CASSRHGASSYNEQFF
CDR3 DNA: TGTGCCAGCAGCAGACACGGGGCTAGCTCCTACAATGAGCAGTTCTTC

clone size: -
J gene: TRBJ2-5
D gene: TRBD2
V gene: TRBV9
CDR3 protein: CASTPSGRIGETQYF
CDR3 DNA: TGTGCCAGCACCCCTAGCGGGAGAATCGGAGAGACCCAGTACTTC

clone size: -
J gene: TRBJ2-1
D gene: -
V gene: TRBV9
CDR3 protein: CASTPGRSSYNEQFF
CDR3 DNA: TGTGCCAGCACCCCGGGGCGGAGCTCCTACAATGAGCAGTTCTTC